This passage covers 30 T cell receptor beta chains from one sample sequenced in a study of breast tumors, draining lymph nodes, adjacent tissues. TCRdb fed the multiplex PCR reads into MiXCR, producing one record per CDR3 protein. The table includes 200,000 or so distinct CDR3 sequences, 25% to 40% detected once. Breast cancer patients provided tissue from their axillary draining lymph nodes. Sequencing input: axillary lymph node tissue. The receptors stem from a female donor with breast cancer. Some clones in this sample may be carry-over from other donors' samples.

This clonotype was counted many times. V gene TRBV18 combines with J gene TRBJ2-2; no clear D. The CDR3 is made up of 15 amino acids. V lost 8 bases, J lost 3 bases, and 16 bases lay in between. In germline, CDR1 is KGHSH, CDR2 LQKENI. This CDR3 reads CASLSMDPYTGELFF. CDR3 in DNA: TGTGCCAGCCTGTCGATGGACCCGTACACCGGGGAGCTGTTTTTT.

This clonotype was counted many times. The V gene is TRBV5-6, the J gene TRBJ2-7; no definite D call. Between the trimmed V and J ends, which lost 1 base and 0 bases, there was a span of 5 bases. Germline V gives CDR1 SGHDT, CDR2 YYEEEE. The CDR3 runs to 13 residues. The CDR3, as DNA: TGTGCCAGCAGCTTGAAAGGCTCCTACGAGCAGTACTTC. Translated: CASSLKGSYEQYF.

This clonotype was observed at least ten times. The V call is TRBV12-3 or TRBV12-4, the J call TRBJ2-5, with 8 bases fitting TRBD2. The CDR3 contains 19 residues. After removal of 3 bases from V and 5 bases from J, the junction contained 20 bases not matched to a gene. CDR3 loop: CASSFVVGRGAVRLETQYF. As DNA, the CDR3 is TGTGCCAGCAGTTTTGTTGTGGGGCGGGGGGCTGTACGACTTGAGACCCAGTACTTC.

A note on this clonotype: Being one base from a much bigger clone, this may be a read error. The V and J genes are TRBV20-1 and TRBJ2-5; D is uncertain. Germline lookup yields CDR1 DFQATT and CDR2 SNEGSKA (reference sequence). The CDR3 runs 13 residues. CDR3 nucleotide sequence: TGCAGTGCTAGAGAAGAGATTCAAGAGACCCAGTGCTTC. This codes for CSAREEIQETQCF.

J is TRBJ2-2 and V is TRBV25-1, with D possibly being TRBD1 or TRBD2 (5 bases each). Germline CDR1 reads MGHDK; CDR2 reads SYGVNS. V was shortened by 0 bases and J by 8 bases, with 16 bases between the two germline ends. The CDR3 consists of 16 residues. CDR3: CASSEYLGVPTGELFF. The CDR3 DNA reads TGTGCCAGCAGTGAATATTTGGGGGTCCCCACAGGGGAGCTGTTTTTT.

This clonotype was observed at least ten times. V and J are TRBV7-2 and TRBJ2-7, with D perhaps matching TRBD2 (6 bases). Germline V gene sequence: CDR1 SGHTA, CDR2 FQGNSA. Trimming pared 1 base from V and 7 bases from J, leaving 11 bases between. The length of the CDR3 is 13 residues. In DNA, the CDR3 is TGTGCCAGCAGCTTAGATCCGGGGAGGGAGCAGTACTTC. Translating it yields CASSLDPGREQYF. The full variable domain, in which reference TRBV7-2 and TRBJ2-7 provide the parts outside the CDR3, is GAGVSQSPSNKVTEKGKDVELRCDPISGHTALYWYRQSLGQGLEFLIYFQGNSAPDKSGLPSDRFSAERTGGSVSTLTIQRTQQEDSAVYLCASSLDPGREQYFGPGTRLTVT.

This clonotype came up many times. This chain links TRBV3-1 with TRBJ2-1, with D uncertain. Germline CDR1 reads LGHDT; CDR2 reads YNNKEL (reference sequence). This CDR3 comprises 12 residues. The V end was cut by 5 bases, the J end by 3 bases, with 5 bases between. The CDR3: CASSLFYNEQFF. In nucleotides, the CDR3 is TGTGCCAGCAGCTTATTCTACAATGAGCAGTTCTTC.

This chain links TRBV7-2 with TRBJ2-7; 12 nucleotides line up with TRBD1. Per germline, CDR1 SGHTA and CDR2 FQGNSA. The length of the CDR3 is 17 residues. The junction had 10 bases not matched to a gene; V was cut back by 5 bases and J by 2 bases. DNA of the CDR3: TGTGCCAGCAGCCCTAGTCCCGGGACAGGGGGCGCCTACGAGCAGTACTTC. It translates to CASSPSPGTGGAYEQYF.

This clonotype was observed at least ten times. V is TRBV12-3 or TRBV12-4 and J is TRBJ2-2; weak D call: TRBD1 (6 bases). This CDR3 has 17 amino acids. Trimming shortened V by 8 bases and J by 4 bases, and 23 bases separated the two germline ends. The CDR3 bases are TGTGCCAGCCATCGTACGGTGGGGGCGGTGGGCACCGGGGAGCTGTTTTTT. Translation: CASHRTVGAVGTGELFF.

Only a few counts were recorded for this clonotype. This may be a read error, as it is one base from a much larger clone. Here the CDR3 DNA reads TGTGCCAGCAGCGGCAAGGGGGAAGACTATGGCTACACCTTC. Its translation: CASSGKGEDYGYTF. This rearrangement joins TRBV3-1 to TRBJ1-2; tentatively, D is TRBD1 (6 bases). V shed 5 bases and J shed 3 bases, with 13 bases lying between them. The germline CDR1 and CDR2 sequences are LGHDT and YNNKEL (reference sequence). The CDR3 contains 14 residues.

This clonotype was recorded many times. The chain joins TRBV10-3 to TRBJ2-1; D is undetermined. Germline V gives CDR1 ENHRY, CDR2 SYGVKD. Trimming took 4 bases from V and 8 from J, leaving 15 bases between them. The CDR3 length is 14 residues. The CDR3 sequence: CAISALRNGDEQFF. In DNA form, the CDR3 reads TGTGCCATCAGTGCGCTAAGGAATGGGGATGAGCAGTTCTTC.

This clonotype was seen repeatedly, ten times or more. This chain links TRBV7-8 with TRBJ2-5; possible D gene TRBD2, 5 bases. The CDR3 has 14 amino acids. The V gene's germline CDR1 is SGHVS and CDR2 FQNEAQ. Trimming removed 4 bases from V and 5 bases from J, with 14 bases in between. The CDR3 bases are TGTGCCAGCAGCTCCAAAGCAGGCGGGGAGACCCAGTACTTC. It is translated as CASSSKAGGETQYF.

A note on this clonotype: A read error may be the cause here, since a much bigger clone is one base away. The V and J genes are TRBV5-4 and TRBJ2-3; 11 nucleotides match TRBD2. Germline CDR1 SGHNT, CDR2 YYREEE (reference sequence). The CDR3 spans 16 residues. The CDR3 here is CASGLLAGGSGDTQYF. CDR3 DNA sequence: TGTGCCAGCGGCTTGTTAGCGGGGGGGTCGGGAGATACGCAGTATTTT.

Notes on this clonotype: This may arise from a read error, as a much more abundant clone is one base away. The chain carries TRBV3-1 and TRBJ2-6, with D unresolved. Deletions cut 8 bases from V and 2 bases from J, with 7 bases between. CDR3 size: 13 residues. Germline values: CDR1 LGHDT, CDR2 YNNKEL (reference sequence). CDR3 loop: CASGRPGANVLTF. The CDR3 region has the DNA TGTGCCAGCGGTCGTCCTGGGGCCAACGTCCTGACTTTC.

This clonotype has ten or more counts. The chain employs TRBV6-4 and TRBJ2-3; no clear D. Looked up from germline, CDR1 is MRHNA and CDR2 is SNTAGT. The CDR3 extends over 13 amino acids. Trimming took 10 bases from V and 4 from J, leaving 15 bases between them. The CDR3: CAILRSPADTQYF. CDR3 DNA: TGTGCCATCCTACGGAGTCCCGCAGATACGCAGTATTTT.

This clonotype was picked up many times. The chain recombines TRBV5-1 with TRBJ2-1; TRBD1 aligns across 8 bases. The CDR3 is 15 amino acids. The germline CDR1 and CDR2 sequences are SGHRS and YFSETQ. V gave up 4 bases and J gave up 0 bases; unmatched junction bases: 3. CDR3 nucleotide sequence: TGCGCCAGCAGCCCAGGGGGCAGCTCCTACAATGAGCAGTTCTTC. This gives the protein CASSPGGSSYNEQFF.

This clonotype was observed many times. V usage is TRBV11-3 and J usage is TRBJ2-1; D is possibly TRBD2 (5 bases). Germline V gene lookup returns CDR1 SGHNT and CDR2 YENEEA. This CDR3 spans 14 amino acids. Trimming removed 2 bases at V and 3 bases at J, with 8 bases between. CDR3 loop: CASSLSGLYNEQFF. The CDR3 nucleotides are TGTGCCAGCAGCTTAAGCGGTCTCTACAATGAGCAGTTCTTC.

This clonotype has only a few counts. Since no conserved phenylalanine or tryptophan closes the CDR3, a read error is the likely cause. The V gene is TRBV19, the J gene TRBJ2-3, with TRBD1 as a possible D gene (6 bases). Germline V gene lookup returns CDR1 LNHDA and CDR2 SQIVND (reference sequence). There are 13 residues in the CDR3. The ends were cut back, 6 bases at V and 2 bases at J, with 9 bases in the middle. CDR3 sequence reads: CASRDSHTDTQYS. Here the CDR3 DNA reads TGTGCCAGTAGGGACAGCCACACAGATACGCAGTATTCT.

As for this clonotype: A much larger clone differs by one base, so this may be a read error. This chain uses TRBV2 with TRBJ2-3; no clear D. This CDR3 has 13 amino acids. Germline V gene sequence: CDR1 SNHLY, CDR2 FYNNEI. The CDR3, as DNA: TGTGCCAGCAGTTACCAAAACACAGATACGCAGTGTTTT. It yields the protein CASSYQNTDTQCF.

With regard to this clonotype: Being one base from a much bigger clone, this may be a read error. V usage is TRBV5-1 and J usage is TRBJ2-2, with 11 bases aligning to TRBD2. The V and J ends lost 0 bases and 6 bases, in that order; junction bases with no gene match: 4. The CDR3 is 16 amino acids. From germline, CDR1 is SGHRS and CDR2 YFSETQ. CDR3 sequence: CASSLEPSGGPGELFF. CDR3 nucleotides: TGCGCCAGCAGCTTGGAGCCTAGCGGGGGGCCCGGGGAGCTGTTTTTT.

This clonotype was seen many times. The rearrangement uses TRBV6-5 and TRBJ2-7; TRBD2 is a possible D gene (5 bases). Per the germline V gene, CDR1 is MNHEY and CDR2 is SVGAGI. V lost 0 bases and J lost 7, with 13 bases in between. This CDR3 region has 14 residues. The CDR3 DNA follows: TGTGCCAGCAGTTACTCGCCGGGGATGAAGGAGCAGTACTTC. It codes for CASSYSPGMKEQYF.

The chain uses TRBV6-7 and TRBJ2-2; D may be TRBD1 (7 bases). TRBV6-7 is treated as an ORF (open reading frame) with a function not yet certain. The CDR3 sequence is 16 residues long. V gave up 9 bases and J gave up 7 bases, with 24 bases separating them. CDR3 region: CARFTGTVTSNGELFF. CDR3 DNA: TGTGCCAGGTTCACAGGGACAGTGACTAGTAACGGGGAGCTGTTTTTT.

Notes on this clonotype: Germline and junction disagree at one end, which may indicate a read error. V and J are TRBV2 and TRBJ1-1; D is unresolved. From germline, CDR1 is SNHLY and CDR2 FYNNEI. The CDR3 runs 15 residues. The CDR3 bases are TGTGTCAGCAAGTACGAGGGCAGCCTTGACACTGAAGCTTTCTTT. Protein product: CVSKYEGSLDTEAFF.

This clonotype showed up many times. The V gene is TRBV7-2, the J gene TRBJ1-6; D uncertain. There are 15 residues in the CDR3. V lost 5 bases and J 0 bases, leaving 8 bases between the germline ends. In germline, CDR1 is SGHTA, CDR2 FQGNSA. The CDR3 sequence is CASSRTSSYNSPLHF. Here the CDR3 DNA reads TGTGCCAGCAGCCGGACGAGCTCCTATAATTCACCCCTCCACTTT.

The sample holds many counts of this clonotype. V usage is TRBV7-2 and J usage is TRBJ1-2; D call uncertain. V shed 3 bases and J shed 4 bases, with 15 bases lying between them. The V gene's germline CDR1 is SGHTA and CDR2 FQGNSA. CDR3 length equals 15 residues. In DNA form, the CDR3 reads TGTGCCAGCAGCTTCACAATCGAACCCCGCTATGGCTACACCTTC. It translates to CASSFTIEPRYGYTF.

In the case of this clonotype: Its ends do not fully match the called genes, so a read error is possible. This chain links TRBV30 with TRBJ2-7; 11 nucleotides match TRBD2. The V gene's germline CDR1 is GTSNPN and CDR2 SVGIG (reference sequence). CDR3 length equals 13 residues. The CDR3 here is CAWSRLAGREQHF. CDR3 in DNA: TGTGCCTGGAGTAGACTAGCGGGGAGAGAGCAGCACTTC.

Comments on this clonotype: A junction end diverges from the germline sequence, so it may reflect a read error. The genes are TRBV4-1 and TRBJ2-4; D is perhaps TRBD2 (7 bases). The CDR3 runs to 18 residues. Germline CDR1 is MGHRA and CDR2 is YSYEKL. CDR3: CASSEEPGGGIAKNIQYF. For the CDR3, the DNA is TGCGCCAGCAGCGAAGAGCCGGGGGGCGGAATAGCCAAAAACATTCAGTACTTC.

This clonotype showed up many times. The CDR3 reads CASSPSGSGEQFF. CDR3 sequence (DNA): TGTGCCAGCAGCCCAAGCGGGAGTGGTGAGCAGTTCTTC. The chain joins TRBV7-9 to TRBJ2-1; 8 bases fit TRBD2. There are 13 residues in the CDR3. V shed 5 bases and J 9 bases; nucleotides not matched to a gene: 6. Germline CDR1 and CDR2: SEHNR and FQNEAQ (reference sequence).

On this clonotype: A much larger clone lies a single base off, so this may be a read error. The conserved closing phenylalanine or tryptophan is absent in this CDR3, likely reflecting a read error. The chain is built from TRBV19 and TRBJ2-1; TRBD2 matches 9 bases. Per germline, CDR1 LNHDA and CDR2 SQIVND (reference sequence). This CDR3 spans 16 amino acids. The V gene end was trimmed by 6 bases and the J gene end by 2 bases; junction bases not matched to a gene: 8. The CDR3 loop reads CASSPPGLATYNEQFS. The CDR3 nucleotides are TGTGCCAGTAGCCCCCCGGGACTAGCTACCTACAATGAGCAGTTCTCC.

This chain links TRBV6-5 with TRBJ1-2; D gene ambiguous. The ends were cut back, 4 bases at V and 1 base at J, with 13 bases in the middle. This CDR3 spans 15 amino acids. Looked up from germline, CDR1 is MNHEY and CDR2 is SVGAGI. CDR3 protein: CASSSQPVVNYGYTF. The CDR3 nucleotides are TGTGCCAGCAGTTCACAGCCAGTTGTTAACTATGGCTACACCTTC.